The present T cell receptor (beta chain) was sequenced within a study of blood T cell repertoires in COVID-19. Study background: Samples came from the United States, Italy and Spain, spanning acute and convalescent COVID-19. Sources were T cells, B-cell-depleted T cells, or PBMCs; the material itself was cDNA or gDNA.

Original analysis: Researchers report that nucleated cell counts were estimated from reference gene primer amplification. TCRdb keeps only in-frame clones here, not all; method: immunoSEQ multiplex PCR. For V, J and clone size, that table is used; D and trimming come from the DNA. The sample records a few hundred thousand clones, 70% to 90% being singletons. CDR1 MGHRA and CDR2 YSYEKL come from the germline V gene. V lost 4 bases and J 9 bases, leaving 10 bases between the germline ends. The CDR3 contains 13 residues. Specimen: peripheral blood. The V and J genes are TRBV4-1 and TRBJ1-6; a possible D gene is TRBD1 (6 bases). The receptor was isolated from a man aged 55 to 69 who had recovered from COVID-19. DNA of the CDR3: TGCGCCAGCAGCCGGACAGCCAGTTCACCCCTCCACTTT. This sequence encodes CASSRTASSPLHF.